Presented here are 22 T cell receptor beta chains from one specimen sequenced in a study of blood T cells in healthy people across ages. Alongside a J-beta primer mix, a sample-barcoded 5' primer served in a second PCR lasting about 7 to 11 cycles. Each CDR3 protein is one row after TCRdb ran MiXCR on the 5' RACE reads. The table lists fewer than 900,000 distinct CDR3 sequences, roughly 50% of them singletons, with around 32% in the top ten. Sequencing was carried out using blood. The origin of the receptors is a woman aged 55-69 years in good health.

The CDR3 loop reads CASSDGTSSLTDTQYF. CDR3 DNA: TGCGCCAGCAGCGACGGGACTAGCAGTCTCACAGATACGCAGTATTTT. V and J are TRBV5-1 and TRBJ2-3, with 9 bases lining up with TRBD2. The CDR3 has 16 residues. V lost 4 bases to trimming and J lost 2 bases; unmatched junction nucleotides: 8. Germline V gives CDR1 SGHRS, CDR2 YFSETQ. The full variable domain, completed using reference TRBV5-1 and TRBJ2-3, is KAGVTQTPRYLIKTRGQQVTLSCSPISGHRSVSWYQQTPGQGLQFLFEYFSETQRNKGNFPGRFSGRQFSNSRSEMNVSTLELGDSALYLCASSDGTSSLTDTQYFGPGTRLTVL.

This clonotype was counted a few times. The chain links TRBV7-6 to TRBJ1-5; D gene uncertain. V was clipped by 5 bases and J by 5 bases, with 10 bases between them. The CDR3 loop spans 13 amino acids. CDR1 and CDR2 from the germline V gene are SGHVS and FNYEAQ. The DNA of the CDR3 is TGTGCCAGCAGCGTAGAGATTTATCAGCCCCAGCATTTT. This translates into CASSVEIYQPQHF.

This clonotype was seen only once. The chain uses TRBV20-1 and TRBJ2-7, with a tentative D call TRBD1 (6 bases). V dropped 4 bases and J dropped 5 bases, with 18 bases sitting between them. Germline values: CDR1 DFQATT, CDR2 SNEGSKA (reference sequence). CDR3 length equals 14 residues. This chain's CDR3 is CSANRDTESDEQYF. The CDR3 bases are TGCAGTGCTAACCGGGACACCGAATCTGACGAGCAGTACTTC.

This clonotype was found many times. V usage is TRBV4-3 and J usage is TRBJ2-7; TRBD2 matches 11 bases. V gave up 1 base and J gave up 4 bases; unmatched junction bases: 6. Germline CDR1 is LGHNA and CDR2 is YSLEER. This CDR3 is built from 16 residues. Here the CDR3 DNA reads TGCGCCAGCAGCCAAGGTACTAGCGGGAGCAGTTACGAGCAGTACTTC. Amino acids: CASSQGTSGSSYEQYF.

The genes are TRBV7-2 and TRBJ2-3; 13 nucleotides match TRBD2. Germline V gene data show CDR1 as SGHTA and CDR2 as FQGNSA. With V trimmed by 5 bases and J by 1 base, 6 bases remained unmatched. The CDR3 has 17 amino acids. CDR3 in amino acids: CASSLFGTSGGTDTQYF. CDR3 nucleotide sequence: TGTGCCAGCAGCCTCTTCGGGACTAGCGGGGGCACAGATACGCAGTATTTT.

DNA for the CDR3: TGTGCCAGCAGCCCGAACAGGGGCTTGAACACTGAAGCTTTCTTT. Translating gives CASSPNRGLNTEAFF. The chain links TRBV7-2 to TRBJ1-1, with 7 bases aligning to TRBD1. V shed 5 bases, J shed 0 bases, and the junction held 6 bases outside the gene matches. The CDR3 extends over 15 amino acids. Per the germline V gene, CDR1 is SGHTA and CDR2 is FQGNSA.

Here the CDR3 reads CSVRRVLSLDEQFF. The DNA for the CDR3 is TGCAGCGTCCGCAGGGTTCTATCGTTGGATGAGCAGTTCTTC. The chain is built from TRBV29-1 and TRBJ2-1, with D maybe TRBD1 (5 bases). This CDR3 comprises 14 residues. Trimming left V 6 bases short and J 8 bases short, with 20 bases between. CDR1 and CDR2 from the germline V gene are SQVTM and ANQGSEA.

The chain recombines TRBV11-1 with TRBJ1-2; TRBD1 matches 7 bases. The V and J ends lost 4 bases and 2 bases, in that order; junction bases with no gene match: 7. Germline V gene lookup returns CDR1 SGHAT and CDR2 FQDESV (reference sequence). CDR3 length: 15 residues. The CDR3 loop is CASSSVETGNYGYTF. CDR3 coding DNA: TGTGCCAGCAGCTCGGTGGAGACAGGGAACTATGGCTACACCTTC.

This clonotype was counted only a few times. The genes are TRBV28 and TRBJ2-7; D gene unclear. This CDR3 region has 14 residues. Germline V gene sequence: CDR1 MDHEN, CDR2 SYDVKM. V lost 3 bases to trimming and J lost 3 bases, with 12 bases between them. The CDR3 sequence is CASSFRGENYEQYF. DNA for the CDR3: TGTGCCAGCAGTTTTCGTGGGGAAAACTACGAGCAGTACTTC. The whole variable domain, remainder taken from reference TRBV28 and TRBJ2-7, is DVKVTQSSRYLVKRTGEKVFLECVQDMDHENMFWYRQDPGLGLRLIYFSYDVKMKEKGDIPEGYSVSREKKERFSLILESASTNQTSMYLCASSFRGENYEQYFGPGTRLTVT.

The rearrangement links TRBV20-1 to TRBJ2-1, with 10 bases matching TRBD2. The V gene's germline CDR1 is DFQATT and CDR2 SNEGSKA (reference sequence). V lost 6 bases to trimming and J lost 8 bases; unmatched junction nucleotides: 10. This CDR3 comprises 14 residues. The CDR3 sequence: CSAQSASGRHEQFF. The CDR3, as DNA: TGCAGTGCCCAATCGGCTAGCGGGAGACATGAGCAGTTCTTC.

This clonotype came up a few times. The chain couples TRBV20-1 to TRBJ2-2; D is perhaps TRBD1 (6 bases). V was clipped by 6 bases and J by 1 base, with 12 bases between them. This CDR3 has 14 residues. Germline V gives CDR1 DFQATT, CDR2 SNEGSKA (reference sequence). CDR3 residues: CSALETGNTGELFF. CDR3 DNA sequence: TGCAGTGCCCTCGAGACAGGGAACACCGGGGAGCTGTTTTTT.

For the CDR3, the DNA is TGCAGCGTTGGGTCAGGAAATCTCGAGGTAGCCAAAAACATTCAGTACTTC. It specifies CSVGSGNLEVAKNIQYF. This chain uses TRBV29-1 with TRBJ2-4; D ambiguous. With 4 bases removed from V and 0 bases from J, the gap between germline ends came to 19 bases. Germline V gives CDR1 SQVTM, CDR2 ANQGSEA. The CDR3 contains 17 residues. The full variable domain, rest sourced from reference TRBV29-1 and TRBJ2-4, is SAVISQKPSRDICQRGTSLTIQCQVDSQVTMMFWYRQQPGQSLTLIATANQGSEATYESGFVIDKFPISRPNLTFSTLTVSNMSPEDSSIYLCSVGSGNLEVAKNIQYFGAGTRLSVL.

The rearrangement joins TRBV4-3 to TRBJ2-7; 10 nucleotides line up with TRBD2. The CDR3 length is 15 residues. The germline V gene has CDR1 LGHNA and CDR2 YSLEER. Losses at the gene ends were 2 bases for V and 7 bases for J; bases not matched to a gene: 8. This CDR3 reads CASSQSAGGPGEQYF. In DNA form, the CDR3 reads TGCGCCAGCAGCCAATCAGCGGGAGGGCCGGGTGAGCAGTACTTC.

The V call is TRBV29-1, the J call TRBJ2-5; D unresolved. The end of the DNA is better explained by TRBJ2-7, so the J call may be wrong. Germline assignment: CDR1 SQVTM and CDR2 ANQGSEA. CDR3 length equals 14 residues. The CDR3 reads CSVGVSRAAYEQYF. The CDR3 DNA is TGCAGCGTTGGTGTTTCAAGAGCAGCCTACGAGCAGTACTTC.

The J gene is TRBJ2-7, the V gene TRBV27; TRBD2 might be the D (5 bases). This CDR3 comprises 15 residues. The germline V and J ends were trimmed by 8 bases and 1 base, with 18 bases remaining between them. CDR1 is MNHEY, CDR2 SMNVEV, per germline (reference sequence). CDR3 sequence (DNA): TGTGCCAGCCGACGGGATAGGGCTTCTTCCTACGAGCAGTACTTC. This codes for CASRRDRASSYEQYF.

The V and J genes are TRBV7-6 and TRBJ2-5; 12 nucleotides match TRBD2. CDR1 and CDR2 from the germline V gene are SGHVS and FNYEAQ. The CDR3 length is 14 residues. J gave up 11 bases and V 5 bases, and 9 bases lay outside the gene matches. The CDR3 sequence is CASSRLAGDGEQYF. The CDR3 DNA is TGTGCCAGCAGCAGACTAGCGGGAGATGGTGAGCAGTACTTC.

Only one count was recorded for this clonotype. V is TRBV5-5 and J is TRBJ2-1, with D uncertain. CDR3 length equals 14 residues. V lost 1 base and J 10 bases, leaving 15 bases between the germline ends. Looked up from germline, CDR1 is SGHKS and CDR2 is YYEKEE (reference sequence). CDR3 in amino acids: CASSLSNWTPEQFF. The CDR3 DNA reads TGTGCCAGCAGCTTGAGTAATTGGACCCCAGAGCAGTTCTTC.

The CDR3 sequence is CSATTWTSEETQYF. The CDR3 DNA sequence: TGCAGTGCTACCACTTGGACATCCGAAGAGACCCAGTACTTC. The chain carries TRBV20-1 and TRBJ2-5; D possibly corresponds to TRBD1 (5 bases). Trimming cost V 4 bases and J 3 bases, with 15 bases left between them. The CDR3 loop spans 14 amino acids. Germline V gene sequence: CDR1 DFQATT, CDR2 SNEGSKA (reference sequence).

This rearrangement joins TRBV14 to TRBJ1-1, with no clear D. V was pared by 6 bases and J by 1 base, with 9 bases between. The V gene's germline CDR1 is SGHDN and CDR2 FVKESK. This CDR3 has 13 residues. The DNA of the CDR3 is TGTGCCAGCAGTCGGTTCGAGAACACTGAAGCTTTCTTT. Its protein is CASSRFENTEAFF.

This sequence joins TRBV7-8 and TRBJ1-5; unclear D gene. Trimming removed 4 bases from V and 7 bases from J, with 11 bases in between. The CDR3 has 13 residues. The germline gives CDR1 SGHVS, CDR2 FQNEAQ. For the CDR3, the DNA is TGTGCCAGCAGCTCAGAGTTAGAACAGCCCCAGCATTTT. Translation: CASSSELEQPQHF.

This clonotype was counted only a few times. With a much larger clone just one base away, this may be a read error. V and J are TRBV12-3 or TRBV12-4 and TRBJ2-7; maybe TRBD2 (6 bases). The CDR3 sequence is 14 residues long. The CDR3: CAGSPGGSSYEQYF. For the CDR3, the DNA is TGTGCCGGCAGTCCCGGGGGAAGCTCCTACGAGCAGTACTTC.

V gene TRBV7-3 combines with J gene TRBJ2-7; weak D call: TRBD1 (7 bases). The CDR3 loop spans 15 amino acids. Trimming took off 5 bases at V and 3 bases at J, with 17 bases between the two ends. Germline V gene lookup returns CDR1 SGHTA and CDR2 FQGTGA. DNA for the CDR3: TGTGCCAGCAGCCCGGGGGACAGACCTAACTACGAGCAGTACTTC. It specifies CASSPGDRPNYEQYF.